A selection of T cell receptor beta chains follows, all from one sample in a study of human T cells and chemical hapten exposure. TCRdb itself ran the RACE reads through MiXCR, one entry per CDR3 protein. The sample has 150,000 to 200,000 distinct CDR3 sequences, around 15% seen once. The specimen comprised whole blood, sampled in connection with sensitization to the hapten diphenylcyclopropenone (DPC). The receptors were gathered from a woman aged 25 to 39 with alopecia areata. Some clones in this sample may be carry-over from other donors' samples. CDR3s include the opening cysteine and the closing phenylalanine or tryptophan. D genes are given only for firm matches. The size field is filled for only some rows; it gives once, few, many or a size class.

D: TRBD2; size: NA; V: TRBV28; J: TRBJ2-7; CDR3: CASSPGTSASYEQYF; DNA: TGTGCCAGCAGCCCCGGGACTAGCGCTTCCTACGAGCAGTACTTC
D: NA; size: few; V: TRBV5-5; J: TRBJ2-7; CDR3: CASSFNGQTYEQYF; DNA: TGTGCCAGCAGCTTTAACGGCCAGACCTACGAGCAGTACTTC
D: NA; size: NA; V: TRBV7-2; J: TRBJ2-1; CDR3: CASTSVGEQFF; DNA: TGTGCCAGCACCTCAGTTGGTGAGCAGTTCTTC
D: TRBD1; size: few; V: TRBV6-2/TRBV6-3; J: TRBJ2-7; CDR3: CASIPTGDFHEQYF; DNA: TGTGCCAGCATCCCGACAGGGGATTTCCACGAGCAGTACTTC
D: TRBD1; size: NA; V: TRBV29-1; J: TRBJ1-2; CDR3: CSAGTDYGYTF; DNA: TGCAGCGCTGGGACAGACTATGGCTACACCTTC
D: NA; size: NA; V: TRBV3-1; J: TRBJ2-7; CDR3: CASSLKGVSYEQYF; DNA: TGTGCCAGCAGCCTAAAGGGGGTCTCCTACGAGCAGTACTTC
D: NA; size: many; V: TRBV14; J: TRBJ2-7; CDR3: CASSQAHEQYF; DNA: TGTGCCAGCAGCCAGGCGCATGAGCAGTACTTC
D: TRBD1; size: NA; V: TRBV19; J: TRBJ1-5; CDR3: CASSEVQGVQPQHF; DNA: TGTGCCAGTAGTGAGGTACAGGGGGTACAGCCCCAGCATTTT
D: TRBD1; size: NA; V: TRBV14; J: TRBJ1-6; CDR3: CASSPRTGAYNSPLHF; DNA: TGTGCCAGCAGCCCTAGGACAGGGGCCTATAATTCACCCCTCCACTTT
D: NA; size: NA; V: TRBV7-2; J: TRBJ2-1; CDR3: CASSLALVNEQFF; DNA: TGTGCCAGCAGCTTAGCTTTGGTGAATGAGCAGTTCTTC
D: NA; size: many; V: TRBV6-1; J: TRBJ2-1; CDR3: CASSEGPGRYNEQFF; DNA: TGTGCCAGCAGTGAAGGCCCGGGACGTTACAATGAGCAGTTCTTC
D: TRBD2; size: many; V: TRBV7-2; J: TRBJ2-2; CDR3: CASSSSGGNTGELFF; DNA: TGTGCCAGCAGCTCTAGCGGGGGGAACACCGGGGAGCTGTTTTTT
D: TRBD1; size: NA; V: TRBV3-1; J: TRBJ1-6; CDR3: CASSQRTGSSPLHF; DNA: TGTGCCAGCAGCCAACGGACAGGGAGTTCACCCCTCCACTTT
D: NA; size: many; V: TRBV20-1; J: TRBJ2-3; CDR3: CSARVGRGVTDTQYF; DNA: TGCAGTGCTAGAGTGGGCAGGGGGGTCACAGATACGCAGTATTTT
D: TRBD1; size: NA; V: TRBV7-2; J: TRBJ2-1; CDR3: CASSWTGPYNEQFF; DNA: TGTGCCAGCAGCTGGACAGGACCCTACAATGAGCAGTTCTTC
D: NA; size: NA; V: TRBV10-3; J: TRBJ1-6; CDR3: CAISESPANSPLHF; DNA: TGTGCCATCAGTGAGTCCCCAGCAAATTCACCCCTCCACTTT
D: NA; size: NA; V: TRBV28; J: TRBJ1-1; CDR3: CASSSSTGNTEAFF; DNA: TGTGCCAGCAGTTCCTCGACAGGGAACACTGAAGCTTTCTTT
D: NA; size: few; V: TRBV19; J: TRBJ1-4; CDR3: CASSDPEGTNEKLFF; DNA: TGTGCCAGTAGTGACCCCGAGGGCACTAATGAAAAACTGTTTTTT
D: NA; size: few; V: TRBV5-4; J: TRBJ1-4; CDR3: CASSTGLINEKLFF; DNA: TGTGCCAGCAGCACCGGACTGATTAATGAAAAACTGTTTTTT
D: NA; size: NA; V: TRBV20-1; J: TRBJ1-5; CDR3: CSAREGARGNQPQHF; DNA: TGCAGTGCTAGAGAGGGGGCACGGGGCAATCAGCCCCAGCATTTT
D: NA; size: NA; V: TRBV20-1; J: TRBJ2-5; CDR3: CSPRAHEETQYF; DNA: TGCAGCCCTCGGGCCCATGAAGAGACCCAGTACTTC
D: NA; size: few; V: TRBV5-1; J: TRBJ2-3; CDR3: CASSLQITDTQYF; DNA: TGCGCCAGCAGCTTGCAGATCACAGATACGCAGTATTTT
D: TRBD2; size: NA; V: TRBV6-4; J: TRBJ2-1; CDR3: CASSGLAGGNEQFF; DNA: TGTGCCAGCAGCGGACTAGCGGGAGGCAATGAGCAGTTCTTC
D: NA; size: few; V: TRBV2; J: TRBJ1-2; CDR3: CASSELVDSYGYTF; DNA: TGTGCCAGCAGTGAACTTGTGGACAGCTATGGCTACACCTTC
D: NA; size: NA; V: TRBV20-1; J: TRBJ2-5; CDR3: CSARVASAQETQYF; DNA: TGCAGTGCTAGAGTTGCGAGCGCTCAAGAGACCCAGTACTTC
D: TRBD1; size: few; V: TRBV7-2; J: TRBJ1-1; CDR3: CASSLTSGGPRTEAFF; DNA: TGTGCCAGCAGCTTGACTTCAGGGGGCCCCAGGACTGAAGCTTTCTTT
D: NA; size: few; V: TRBV5-1; J: TRBJ1-5; CDR3: CASSLGDINQPQHF; DNA: TGCGCCAGCAGCTTGGGAGACATCAATCAGCCCCAGCATTTT
D: TRBD2; size: few; V: TRBV7-2; J: TRBJ2-7; CDR3: CASSLGDGGWQYF; DNA: TGTGCCAGCAGCTTAGGTGACGGGGGGTGGCAGTACTTC
D: TRBD2; size: many; V: TRBV11-2; J: TRBJ2-2; CDR3: CASSLLIAGTGELFF; DNA: TGTGCCAGCAGCTTATTAATAGCGGGTACCGGGGAGCTGTTTTTT
D: NA; size: many; V: TRBV4-3; J: TRBJ1-4; CDR3: CASSQDDVNEKLFF; DNA: TGCGCCAGCAGCCAAGACGACGTTAATGAAAAACTGTTTTTT
D: NA; size: few; V: TRBV28; J: TRBJ1-5; CDR3: CASRRLGTALNQPQHF; DNA: TGTGCCAGCAGGCGATTGGGGACCGCACTTAATCAGCCCCAGCATTTT
D: NA; size: many; V: TRBV4-3; J: TRBJ1-1; CDR3: CASSPTMNTEAFF; DNA: TGCGCCAGCAGCCCCACTATGAACACTGAAGCTTTCTTT
D: NA; size: NA; V: TRBV10-3; J: TRBJ2-7; CDR3: CAIGSGRDSYEQYF; DNA: TGTGCCATCGGTTCAGGACGGGACTCCTACGAGCAGTACTTC
D: NA; size: few; V: TRBV29-1; J: TRBJ2-7; CDR3: CSVSLDGASYEQYF; DNA: TGCAGCGTTAGCTTGGACGGAGCTTCTTACGAGCAGTACTTC
D: TRBD1; size: NA; V: TRBV6-1; J: TRBJ2-4; CDR3: CASSGPGQGSFGAKNIQYF; DNA: TGTGCCAGCAGTGGACCGGGACAGGGATCTTTCGGTGCCAAAAACATTCAGTACTTC
D: TRBD2; size: NA; V: TRBV24-1; J: TRBJ2-7; CDR3: CATSASGRVYEQYF; DNA: TGTGCCACCAGTGCTAGCGGGAGGGTGTACGAGCAGTACTTC
D: TRBD2; size: few; V: TRBV7-2; J: TRBJ2-7; CDR3: CASSAVAGAYEQYF; DNA: TGTGCCAGCAGCGCCGTAGCGGGAGCTTACGAGCAGTACTTC
D: TRBD1; size: many; V: TRBV28; J: TRBJ2-5; CDR3: CASSFPGTGGETQYF; DNA: TGTGCCAGCAGTTTCCCCGGGACAGGGGGAGAGACCCAGTACTTC
D: TRBD1; size: NA; V: TRBV28; J: TRBJ2-7; CDR3: CASSLWGQGNEQYF; DNA: TGTGCCAGCAGTTTATGGGGACAGGGGAACGAGCAGTACTTC
D: TRBD1; size: few; V: TRBV3-1; J: TRBJ1-1; CDR3: CASSTGGREAFF; DNA: TGTGCCAGCAGCACAGGGGGACGTGAAGCTTTCTTT
D: NA; size: few; V: TRBV18; J: TRBJ2-5; CDR3: CASSPSGDQETQYF; DNA: TGTGCCAGCTCACCCTCCGGGGACCAAGAGACCCAGTACTTC
D: NA; size: NA; V: TRBV28; J: TRBJ1-5; CDR3: CASSLFGARWGSNQPQHF; DNA: TGTGCCAGCAGTTTATTCGGGGCAAGGTGGGGAAGCAATCAGCCCCAGCATTTT
D: TRBD1; size: NA; V: TRBV27; J: TRBJ1-2; CDR3: CASSLSEGGARTGIYGYTF; DNA: TGTGCCAGCAGTTTATCGGAGGGGGGCGCGAGGACAGGGATCTATGGCTACACCTTC
D: TRBD2; size: NA; V: TRBV29-1; J: TRBJ2-5; CDR3: CSADSGPGETQYF; DNA: TGCAGCGCCGATAGCGGGCCTGGGGAGACCCAGTACTTC
D: NA; size: NA; V: TRBV24-1; J: TRBJ1-6; CDR3: CATTRDKTRSYKSPLHF; DNA: TGTGCCACCACTCGGGATAAGACCAGATCCTATAAATCACCCCTCCACTTT
D: TRBD2; size: many; V: TRBV6-1; J: TRBJ2-5; CDR3: CASRRRPGLAEKETQYF; DNA: TGTGCCAGCAGACGACGCCCGGGACTAGCGGAGAAAGAGACCCAGTACTTC
D: NA; size: many; V: TRBV29-1; J: TRBJ1-1; CDR3: CSVVLIGRLTSTEAFF; DNA: TGCAGCGTTGTTCTCATTGGGCGCCTAACTTCCACTGAAGCTTTCTTT
D: NA; size: few; V: TRBV6-5; J: TRBJ2-7; CDR3: CASSYTRGEQYF; DNA: TGTGCCAGCAGTTATACGAGGGGCGAGCAGTACTTC
D: NA; size: NA; V: TRBV6-6; J: TRBJ2-3; CDR3: CASSYYGPDTQYF; DNA: TGTGCCAGCAGTTACTACGGACCAGATACGCAGTATTTT
D: TRBD1; size: NA; V: TRBV6-5; J: TRBJ2-1; CDR3: CASRGTGDEQFF; DNA: TGTGCCAGCAGGGGGACAGGGGATGAGCAGTTCTTC
D: TRBD1; size: few; V: TRBV7-2; J: TRBJ2-1; CDR3: CASSFVGQGDEQFF; DNA: TGTGCCAGCAGCTTTGTCGGACAGGGCGATGAGCAGTTCTTC
D: TRBD2; size: NA; V: TRBV7-6; J: TRBJ2-2; CDR3: CASSQSTSGRATGELFF; DNA: TGTGCCAGCAGCCAGTCGACTAGCGGGAGAGCGACCGGGGAGCTGTTTTTT